The 25 T cell receptor beta chains below all came from one sample that was sequenced in a study of T cells after yellow fever vaccination. TCRdb reprocessed the 5' RACE reads via MiXCR and lists one record per CDR3 protein. The table has a few hundred thousand distinct CDR3 sequences, about 8.3% seen once. Sample: PBMCs, taken 35 to 50 days after the first yellow fever vaccination. The receptors stem from a man between 18 and 35 years old who received the YFV17D yellow fever vaccine.

This clonotype showed up just a few times. This rearrangement joins TRBV20-1 to TRBJ2-5; D might be TRBD1 (6 bases). This CDR3 region has 16 residues. Looked up from germline, CDR1 is DFQATT and CDR2 is SNEGSKA (reference sequence). V lost 5 bases to trimming and J lost 9 bases, with 28 bases between them. CDR3: CSAPHQYRAPFMAQYF. DNA of the CDR3: TGCAGTGCTCCTCATCAATACAGGGCCCCATTTATGGCCCAGTACTTC.

In its sample, this clonotype was seen a few times. The V gene is TRBV5-1, the J gene TRBJ2-4; D call uncertain. The CDR3 extends over 14 amino acids. Per the germline V gene, CDR1 is SGHRS and CDR2 is YFSETQ. Trimming left V 4 bases short and J 0 bases short, with 8 bases between. The CDR3 region has the DNA TGCGCCAGCAGCCCAGAGTTAGCCAAAAACATTCAGTACTTC. This codes for CASSPELAKNIQYF.

The chain employs TRBV12-3 or TRBV12-4 and TRBJ2-3; D ambiguous. The CDR3 has 14 amino acids. The V end was cut by 6 bases, the J end by 1 base, with 11 bases between. In DNA, the CDR3 is TGTGCCAGCAGCCTGACACAAGGCACAGATACGCAGTATTTT. This codes for CASSLTQGTDTQYF.

The V and J genes are TRBV4-2 and TRBJ1-2, with no clear D. The CDR3 is 15 amino acids. From germline, CDR1 is LGHNA and CDR2 YNFKEQ. V was pared by 1 base and J by 2 bases, with 11 bases between. CDR3 nucleotide sequence: TGTGCCAGCAGCCAAGGTGTGGGCGAAAACTATGGCTACACCTTC. Translated, it gives CASSQGVGENYGYTF.

This clonotype was seen only a few times. This sequence joins TRBV24-1 and TRBJ2-5; 7 nucleotides match TRBD1. The CDR3 runs 17 residues. Germline CDR1 and CDR2: KGHDR and SFDVKD. Trimming removed 3 bases from V and 1 base from J; junction bases left unmatched: 10. This CDR3 is CATSDQGTEHPQETQYF. CDR3 coding DNA: TGTGCCACCAGTGATCAAGGGACAGAGCATCCCCAAGAGACCCAGTACTTC.

This clonotype was observed a few times. The J gene is TRBJ2-5, the V gene TRBV7-2; D uncertain. Deletions cut 3 bases from V and 3 bases from J, with 17 bases between. CDR1 is SGHTA and CDR2 is FQGNSA in the germline V gene. The CDR3 covers 16 residues. In DNA form, the CDR3 reads TGTGCCAGCAGCTTGCGGAACGGTCTGGCAAAAGAGACCCAGTACTTC. Amino acids: CASSLRNGLAKETQYF.

The J gene is TRBJ2-7, the V gene TRBV12-3 or TRBV12-4; D possibly uses TRBD1 or TRBD2 (5 bases each). This CDR3 region has 15 residues. Trimming took off 5 bases at V and 3 bases at J, with 17 bases between the two ends. CDR3 nucleotide sequence: TGTGCCAGCAGTAGGGACGGCTCAGGCGGCTACGAGCAGTACGTC. It encodes CASSRDGSGGYEQYV.

This clonotype was counted between two and nine times. V usage is TRBV20-1 and J usage is TRBJ2-2; D is possibly TRBD1 (6 bases). Looked up from germline, CDR1 is DFQATT and CDR2 is SNEGSKA (reference sequence). The CDR3 runs to 15 residues. The V and J ends lost 0 bases and 2 bases respectively, with 10 bases between them. The CDR3 protein is CSARDLGANTGELFF. DNA for the CDR3: TGCAGTGCTAGAGATTTGGGGGCCAACACCGGGGAGCTGTTTTTT.

This clonotype has at least ten counts. The rearrangement links TRBV3-1 to TRBJ1-3; D not resolved. Germline assignment: CDR1 LGHDT and CDR2 YNNKEL (reference sequence). This CDR3 spans 14 amino acids. V was clipped by 3 bases and J by 2 bases, with 8 bases between them. The CDR3 nucleotides read TGTGCCAGCAGCCACTTGACGGCTGGAAACACCATATATTTT. Amino acids: CASSHLTAGNTIYF.

This clonotype was seen a handful of times. The chain employs TRBV30 and TRBJ1-2; D is possibly TRBD1 (5 bases). The CDR3 is 13 amino acids. CDR1 is GTSNPN, CDR2 SVGIG, per germline (reference sequence). V was pared by 2 bases and J by 8 bases, with 15 bases between. CDR3 sequence (DNA): TGTGCCTGGAGTCCCGACCGGTGGGGGGGCTACACCTTC. Protein product: CAWSPDRWGGYTF.

The rearrangement links TRBV5-1 to TRBJ1-1; D is uncertain. Germline CDR1 SGHRS, CDR2 YFSETQ. CDR3 length equals 13 residues. Trimming removed 2 bases from V and 4 bases from J, with 9 bases in between. Here the CDR3 reads CASSFDSITEAFF. The CDR3 region has the DNA TGCGCCAGCAGCTTCGACTCGATCACTGAAGCTTTCTTT.

The genes are TRBV28 and TRBJ1-5; 7 nucleotides agree with TRBD1. V gave up 5 bases and J gave up 9 bases; unmatched junction bases: 10. The CDR3 has 14 amino acids. Germline CDR1 is MDHEN and CDR2 is SYDVKM. CDR3 in amino acids: CASSLGDRVTPQHF. CDR3 bases: TGTGCCAGCAGTCTCGGGGACAGAGTTACGCCCCAGCATTTT. The entire variable domain, with the rest obtained from reference TRBV28 and TRBJ1-5, is as follows: DVKVTQSSRYLVKRTGEKVFLECVQDMDHENMFWYRQDPGLGLRLIYFSYDVKMKEKGDIPEGYSVSREKKERFSLILESASTNQTSMYLCASSLGDRVTPQHFGDGTRLSIL.

This clonotype has just a few counts. This sequence joins TRBV14 and TRBJ1-6, with D possibly TRBD1 on 5 matching bases. Germline CDR1 and CDR2: SGHDN and FVKESK. CDR3 length: 13 residues. The ends were cut back, 0 bases at V and 10 bases at J, with 7 bases in the middle. CDR3 bases: TGTGCCAGCAGCCAAGAGGGGCCGTCACCCCTCCACTTT. Translated: CASSQEGPSPLHF.

The table lists this clonotype with a few counts. The J gene is TRBJ2-5, the V gene TRBV7-8; 7 bases are shared with TRBD2. Germline CDR1 is SGHVS and CDR2 is FQNEAQ. Unmatched junction bases numbered 8, after V lost 5 bases and J lost 5 bases. CDR3 size: 14 residues. The CDR3 region is CASSPMGGGETQYF. The CDR3 DNA follows: TGTGCCAGCAGCCCTATGGGGGGGGGGGAGACCCAGTACTTC.

This clonotype was picked up a small number of times. This rearrangement joins TRBV28 to TRBJ2-3; D is undetermined. The germline V gene encodes CDR1 MDHEN and CDR2 SYDVKM. The CDR3 spans 15 residues. Trimming stripped 5 bases from V and 6 bases from J, with 18 bases between. The CDR3 spells CASSSRARREDTQYF. CDR3 bases: TGTGCCAGCAGTAGCCGGGCCAGGAGAGAGGATACGCAGTATTTT.

This clonotype has more than one count but fewer than ten. The chain has TRBV4-3 and TRBJ1-2, with TRBD1 matching over 9 bases. This CDR3 is 13 amino acids long. CDR1 is LGHNA, CDR2 YSLEER, per germline. With 1 base clipped from V and 8 bases from J, the junction kept 2 bases outside the gene matches. The CDR3 loop is CASSQGTGGGYTF. DNA for the CDR3: TGCGCCAGCAGCCAAGGAACAGGGGGCGGCTACACCTTC.

This clonotype was observed a few times. The chain uses TRBV11-2 and TRBJ2-7, with D possibly TRBD2 on 5 matching bases. With 3 bases removed from V and 2 bases from J, the gap between germline ends came to 14 bases. CDR1 SGHAT and CDR2 FQNNGV come from the germline V gene. The CDR3 has 15 residues. CDR3 DNA sequence: TGTGCCAGCAGCTTTAAAAGACTACGGACCTACGAGCAGTACTTC. This translates into CASSFKRLRTYEQYF.

This clonotype was seen more than once but under ten times. The chain has TRBV28 and TRBJ2-3; D not certain. Germline V gene lookup returns CDR1 MDHEN and CDR2 SYDVKM. The length of the CDR3 is 12 residues. Deletions cut 6 bases from V and 8 bases from J, with 12 bases between. The CDR3 protein is CASRDHSGTQYF. The CDR3 nucleotides are TGTGCCAGCAGGGACCACTCGGGTACGCAGTATTTT.

This clonotype was recorded at least ten times. The chain joins TRBV11-2 to TRBJ2-3; D remains ambiguous. Trimming removed 7 bases at V and 6 bases at J, with 11 bases between. This CDR3 region has 12 residues. CDR1 SGHAT and CDR2 FQNNGV come from the germline V gene. The CDR3, as DNA: TGTGCCAGCACATGGGCCTTGGATACGCAGTATTTT. It is translated as CASTWALDTQYF.

This clonotype was counted only a few times. The chain carries TRBV4-1 and TRBJ2-2; D is possibly TRBD1 (6 bases). Germline CDR1 reads MGHRA; CDR2 reads YSYEKL. The CDR3 sequence is 16 residues long. Trimming shortened V by 5 bases and J by 3 bases, and 16 bases separated the two germline ends. The CDR3 DNA is TGCGCCAGCAGCGTTGGACAGAGCCGATACACCGGGGAGCTGTTTTTT. Its protein product is CASSVGQSRYTGELFF.

This clonotype was recorded at least ten times. The rearrangement uses TRBV29-1 and TRBJ2-5; D possibly corresponds to TRBD2 (6 bases). The germline V gene encodes CDR1 SQVTM and CDR2 ANQGSEA. This CDR3 is built from 12 residues. V shed 4 bases and J shed 3 bases, with 9 bases lying between them. DNA of the CDR3: TGCAGCGTTGTCCCGGGGGAAGAGACCCAGTACTTC. It translates to CSVVPGEETQYF.

The chain employs TRBV5-1 and TRBJ2-5; TRBD1 or TRBD2 may be the D gene (6 bases each). V was pared by 6 bases and J by 5 bases, with 20 bases between. Germline V CDR1 and CDR2: SGHRS, YFSETQ. The CDR3 length is 15 residues. CDR3 region: CASTHWGPGVETQYF. CDR3 coding DNA: TGCGCCAGCACCCATTGGGGGCCGGGGGTGGAGACCCAGTACTTC. The full variable domain, completed using reference TRBV5-1 and TRBJ2-5, is KAGVTQTPRYLIKTRGQQVTLSCSPISGHRSVSWYQQTPGQGLQFLFEYFSETQRNKGNFPGRFSGRQFSNSRSEMNVSTLELGDSALYLCASTHWGPGVETQYFGPGTRLLVL.

This chain links TRBV7-6 with TRBJ2-1; no clear D gene. The CDR3 runs 15 residues. Germline V CDR1 and CDR2: SGHVS, FNYEAQ. The V end was cut by 1 base, the J end by 0 bases, with 7 bases between. The CDR3 DNA reads as TGTGCCAGCAGCTTAGAAAGGAGCTCCTACAATGAGCAGTTCTTC. Translation gives CASSLERSSYNEQFF.

This clonotype was seen more than once but under ten times. The chain couples TRBV10-3 to TRBJ2-7; 8 bases match TRBD1. The ends lost 10 bases at V and 3 bases at J; junction bases unmatched: 8. Germline V gene sequence: CDR1 ENHRY, CDR2 SYGVKD. The CDR3 spans 13 residues. The chain's CDR3 is CATRTGNRYEQYV. CDR3 coding DNA: TGTGCCACCCGGACAGGGAACCGCTACGAGCAGTACGTC.

This clonotype came up a few times. The chain carries TRBV20-1 and TRBJ2-3, with unresolved D. V was cut by 2 bases and J by 6 bases, with 12 bases left in between. CDR1 is DFQATT, CDR2 SNEGSKA, per germline (reference sequence). The CDR3 length is 13 residues. The CDR3 region is CSARSLPGDTQYF. The CDR3 nucleotides read TGCAGTGCTAGATCCCTGCCCGGGGATACGCAGTATTTT.